Each of the 21 T cell receptor beta chains below was sequenced from the same sample in a study of cytotoxic CD8 clonotypes in ibrutinib-treated CLL. Here immunoSEQ multiplex PCR was the method, and the copy in TCRdb shows in-frame clones only, minus some. The sample lists approximately 97,000 clones; 70% to 80% were seen once. Here the sequenced sample was PBMCs, taken after 24 months of ibrutinib treatment. The source is a human donor with chronic lymphocytic leukemia.

This clone came up many times. This rearrangement joins TRBV20-1 to TRBJ2-1, with D perhaps TRBD1 (6 bases). Germline-derived CDR1 and CDR2 are DFQATT and SNEGSKA (reference sequence). The CDR3 is 10 amino acids. Between the trimmed V and J ends, which lost 5 bases and 12 bases, there was a span of 11 bases. CDR3 coding DNA: TGCAGTGCTTCGGACAGCCCGCAGTTCTTC. The encoded protein is CSASDSPQFF.

This chain joins TRBV5-4 and TRBJ2-1; a weak D match, TRBD2 (6 bases). Germline V gene lookup returns CDR1 SGHNT and CDR2 YYREEE (reference sequence). With 2 bases removed from V and 0 bases from J, the gap between germline ends came to 9 bases. The CDR3 sequence is 15 residues long. CDR3 DNA sequence: TGTGCCAGCAGCTTTACTAGCTTCTCCTACAATGAGCAGTTCTTC. It yields the protein CASSFTSFSYNEQFF.

This clone was found once. The gene calls are TRBV6-5 and TRBJ2-7; 7 bases agree with TRBD1. V trimming: 5 bases; J trimming: 3 bases; junction bases outside the gene matches: 1. This CDR3 is 12 amino acids long. Germline assignment: CDR1 MNHEY and CDR2 SVGAGI. The CDR3 nucleotides are TGTGCCAGCAGTCGGGACAGCTACGAGCAGTACTTC. This translates into CASSRDSYEQYF.

The chain employs TRBV6-5 and TRBJ1-2, with 9 bases identical to TRBD1. Germline CDR1 and CDR2: MNHEY and SVGAGI. V gave up 6 bases and J gave up 8 bases; unmatched junction bases: 4. This CDR3 is 12 amino acids long. The DNA of the CDR3 is TGTGCCAGCAGAACAGGGGGCTTAGGCTACACCTTC. Translated: CASRTGGLGYTF.

This clone appeared once. Here the CDR3 DNA reads TGTGCCAGTGACTCGGGACTGCGGGGACAGCCCCAGCATTTT. It codes for CASDSGLRGQPQHF. This sequence joins TRBV19 and TRBJ1-5; perhaps TRBD1 as D (5 bases). Germline V gives CDR1 LNHDA, CDR2 SQIVND (reference sequence). The V and J ends lost 8 bases and 7 bases respectively, with 18 bases between them. There are 14 residues in the CDR3.

The sample holds a few counts of this clone. The genes are TRBV5-4 and TRBJ1-1; D uncertain. CDR1 SGHNT and CDR2 YYREEE come from the germline V gene (reference sequence). V lost 4 bases, J lost 7 bases, and 14 bases lay in between. The length of the CDR3 is 13 residues. CDR3 sequence: CASSIESWGEAFF. The CDR3 DNA follows: TGTGCCAGCAGCATAGAGAGCTGGGGTGAAGCTTTCTTT. The complete variable domain, with remaining parts taken from reference TRBV5-4 and TRBJ1-1, reads ETGVTQSPTHLIKTRGQQVTLRCSSQSGHNTVSWYQQALGQGPQFIFQYYREEENGRGNFPPRFSGLQFPNYSSELNVNALELDDSALYLCASSIESWGEAFFGQGTRLTVV.

V and J are TRBV5-1 and TRBJ1-4; 9 bases map to TRBD1. Looked up from germline, CDR1 is SGHRS and CDR2 is YFSETQ. The CDR3 is 17 residues long. J lost 0 bases, V lost 3 bases, and 6 bases had no gene match. The CDR3 DNA is TGCGCCAGCAGCTCGTGGGACAGGGCTTCAACTAATGAAAAACTGTTTTTT. It codes for CASSSWDRASTNEKLFF.

A single count supports this clone. The chain joins TRBV4-2 to TRBJ2-3, with D maybe TRBD2 (5 bases). Per germline, CDR1 LGHNA and CDR2 YNFKEQ. Trimming stripped 6 bases from V and 0 bases from J, with 10 bases between. The CDR3 runs 14 residues. CDR3 in amino acids: CASRSAASTDTQYF. The CDR3 DNA reads TGTGCCAGCAGGTCAGCGGCTAGCACAGATACGCAGTATTTT.

The V call is TRBV27, the J call TRBJ1-2, with 9 bases fitting TRBD1. CDR3 size: 12 residues. Per the germline V gene, CDR1 is MNHEY and CDR2 is SMNVEV (reference sequence). V lost 6 bases to trimming and J lost 7 bases; unmatched junction nucleotides: 3. The CDR3 loop is CASSRGQGGYTF. CDR3 bases: TGTGCCAGCAGCCGGGGACAGGGTGGCTACACCTTC.

This clone has a single count. The rearrangement links TRBV30 to TRBJ1-2; TRBD1 aligns across 10 bases. CDR3 length: 15 residues. The ends lost 0 bases at V and 6 bases at J; junction bases unmatched: 7. Per germline, CDR1 GTSNPN and CDR2 SVGIG (reference sequence). The CDR3 nucleotides read TGTGCCTGGAGTGTGACAGGGGGCCCACGGAATGGCTACACCTTC. Encoded protein: CAWSVTGGPRNGYTF.

This clone was seen just once. The chain is built from TRBV7-2 and TRBJ1-1; tentative D call: TRBD1 (6 bases). Trimming stripped 2 bases from V and 3 bases from J, with 13 bases between. CDR3 length equals 15 residues. CDR1 SGHTA and CDR2 FQGNSA come from the germline V gene. The CDR3 sequence: CASSLTGFAYTEAFF. DNA for the CDR3: TGTGCCAGCAGCTTAACAGGGTTCGCTTACACTGAAGCTTTCTTT.

The chain is built from TRBV6-1 and TRBJ1-2, with D unresolved. Germline CDR1 is MNHNS and CDR2 is SASEGT. V dropped 5 bases and J dropped 2 bases, with 3 bases sitting between them. The CDR3 has 11 residues. The CDR3 loop is CASSHNYGYTF. The CDR3 coding sequence is TGTGCCAGCAGTCACAACTATGGCTACACCTTC.

This clone showed up just a few times. The same CDR3 arises from other DNA sequences in this sample as well. The chain joins TRBV5-1 to TRBJ1-2, with D unclear. Germline-derived CDR1 and CDR2 are SGHRS and YFSETQ. The CDR3 consists of 12 residues. Trimming cost V 0 bases and J 5 bases, with 5 bases left between them. CDR3 loop: CASSLDGYGYTF. CDR3 DNA sequence: TGCGCCAGCAGCTTGGATGGTTATGGCTACACCTTC.

The chain links TRBV28 to TRBJ2-1; 8 nucleotides line up with TRBD2. Trimming took 6 bases from V and 9 from J; bases not matched to a gene: 13. CDR1 is MDHEN and CDR2 is SYDVKM in the germline V gene. This CDR3 contains 15 residues. The CDR3 here is CASRYASGGPVEQFF. CDR3 nucleotides: TGTGCCAGCAGATACGCCTCGGGAGGGCCGGTTGAGCAGTTCTTC.

The V call is TRBV28, the J call TRBJ1-2; 8 bases agree with TRBD1. Germline V gene lookup returns CDR1 MDHEN and CDR2 SYDVKM. CDR3 length: 15 amino acids. Trimming removed 6 bases from V and 0 bases from J; junction bases left unmatched: 6. The CDR3 loop reads CASSNHRGSNYGYTF. As DNA, the CDR3 is TGTGCCAGCAGCAACCACAGGGGGTCTAACTATGGCTACACCTTC.

In this sample, this clone turned up a few times. This chain joins TRBV5-6 and TRBJ2-7, with D possibly being TRBD1 or TRBD2 (5 bases each). Germline lookup yields CDR1 SGHDT and CDR2 YYEEEE. Trimming cost V 4 bases and J 7 bases, with 15 bases left between them. There are 13 residues in the CDR3. The CDR3 region is CASSGGTDLEQYF. The CDR3 region has the DNA TGTGCCAGCAGCGGGGGAACCGATTTGGAGCAGTACTTC.

J is TRBJ2-1 and V is TRBV20-1; D call uncertain. The CDR3 loop spans 11 amino acids. Trimming shortened V by 2 bases and J by 4 bases, and 3 bases separated the two germline ends. Germline V gene lookup returns CDR1 DFQATT and CDR2 SNEGSKA (reference sequence). The CDR3 spells CSARFYNEQFF. The CDR3 DNA is TGCAGTGCTAGATTTTACAATGAGCAGTTCTTC.

The chain carries TRBV29-1 and TRBJ1-3; D is unresolved. The CDR3 extends over 13 amino acids. V was trimmed by 6 bases and J by 0 bases, leaving 9 bases between them. The V gene's germline CDR1 is SQVTM and CDR2 ANQGSEA. CDR3 nucleotide sequence: TGCAGCGTCCCGCTAGACTCTGGAAACACCATATATTTT. Its translation: CSVPLDSGNTIYF.

V is TRBV7-9 and J is TRBJ1-4; 10 positions agree with TRBD1. The CDR3 covers 13 residues. V lost 8 bases to trimming and J lost 5 bases; unmatched junction nucleotides: 2. Germline lookup yields CDR1 SEHNR and CDR2 FQNEAQ (reference sequence). The DNA for the CDR3 is TGTGCCAGCGAGACAGGGGGCAATGAAAAACTGTTTTTT. It translates to CASETGGNEKLFF.

The V call is TRBV15, the J call TRBJ2-7, with TRBD2 identical over 8 bases. The CDR3 is 15 residues long. Per germline, CDR1 LNHNV and CDR2 YYDKDF (reference sequence). V lost 0 bases, J lost 3 bases, and 4 bases stayed unmatched. The CDR3 nucleotides read TGTGCCACCAGCAGAGAGGCAAGCGGGAGCTACGAGCAGTACTTC. Amino acids: CATSREASGSYEQYF.

The chain uses TRBV7-3 and TRBJ2-5; 9 bases align to TRBD2. CDR1 and CDR2 (germline): SGHTA, FQGTGA. V lost 4 bases and J lost 5; bases outside the gene matches: 11. The CDR3 loop spans 16 amino acids. The CDR3 DNA reads as TGTGCCAGCAGCTCCCGGCATAGCGGGAGCTCGGAGACCCAGTACTTC. Translation gives CASSSRHSGSSETQYF.